This TCR beta chain was found in a study of breast tumors, draining lymph nodes, adjacent tissues. Regarding the study as a whole: Luminal-like breast cancer showed significantly greater tumor-nontumor repertoire similarity than basal-like breast cancer did. Data only fit, rather than demonstrated, lymph node origin of most tumor T cells. Tumor TCR diversity was below lymph nodes but above nontumor tissue.

Samples came from axillary lymph nodes draining the breast cancer. Only one count was recorded for this clonotype. Its specificity is unknown. TCRdb recomputed calls from the multiplex PCR reads with MiXCR, one row per CDR3 protein. The top ten clones hold around 1.5% of a sample with under 250,000 distinct CDR3 sequences, 32% of them seen once. The sample comprised axillary lymph node tissue. The sequence was obtained from a female donor with breast cancer. Some clones in this sample may be carry-over from other donors' samples.

CDR3 sequence reads: CATTRVPGSPYEQYF. Written as DNA, the CDR3 is TGTGCCACCACGAGAGTCCCCGGCAGCCCCTACGAGCAGTACTTC. This chain links TRBV15 with TRBJ2-7; D unresolved. The CDR3 has 15 amino acids. Between the trimmed V and J ends, which lost 7 bases and 2 bases, there was a span of 18 bases. Germline V gene data show CDR1 as LNHNV and CDR2 as YYDKDF (reference sequence). The full variable domain, completed using reference TRBV15 and TRBJ2-7, is DAMVIQNPRYQVTQFGKPVTLSCSQTLNHNVMYWYQQKSSQAPKLLFHYYDKDFNNEADTPDNFQSRRPNTSFCFLDIRSPGLGDTAMYLCATTRVPGSPYEQYFGPGTRLTVT.